One and the same sample provided the 17 T cell receptor beta chains below, sequenced in a study of T cell responses to AZD1222 COVID-19 vaccine. Data came from immunoSEQ multiplex PCR; TCRdb stores just in-frame clones and leaves some out. The sample has about 140,000 clones, around 90% seen once; the top ten hold around 3%. The sequencing used peripheral blood, collected on day 0 of AZD1222 vaccination. The receptors were sampled from an adult in good health.

V usage is TRBV30 and J usage is TRBJ1-1, with 8 bases identical to TRBD1. V lost 3 bases, J lost 3 bases, and 9 bases stayed unmatched. Germline V gene sequence: CDR1 GTSNPN, CDR2 SVGIG (reference sequence). The CDR3 length is 15 residues. CDR3 nucleotides: TGTGCCTGGAGCGGCCAGGGGGCTTCCTACACTGAAGCTTTCTTT. The encoded protein is CAWSGQGASYTEAFF.

The rearrangement links TRBV27 to TRBJ2-1; the match to TRBD2 covers 10 bases. Germline CDR1 reads MNHEY; CDR2 reads SMNVEV (reference sequence). The J segment lost 6 bases and the V segment lost 3 bases, leaving 5 bases of the junction unmatched. The CDR3 loop spans 15 amino acids. The CDR3 DNA reads as TGTGCCAGCAGTTTTTCTAGCGGGAGTTTCAATGAGCAGTTCTTC. This translates into CASSFSSGSFNEQFF.

The chain is built from TRBV6-5 and TRBJ1-1; D ambiguous. This CDR3 is built from 14 residues. Germline CDR1 MNHEY, CDR2 SVGAGI. The ends were cut back, 6 bases at V and 0 bases at J, with 11 bases in the middle. CDR3 protein: CASRTVGMNTEAFF. CDR3 DNA: TGTGCCAGCAGAACGGTAGGCATGAACACTGAAGCTTTCTTT.

DNA of the CDR3: TGTGCCAGCAGCTCCGGGGGCCCCACAGATACGCAGTATTTT. It codes for CASSSGGPTDTQYF. The chain couples TRBV11-2 to TRBJ2-3; D possibly uses TRBD1 or TRBD2 (6 bases each). This CDR3 has 14 amino acids. V lost 4 bases and J 2 bases, leaving 10 bases between the germline ends. CDR1 and CDR2 from the germline V gene are SGHAT and FQNNGV.

This chain connects TRBV5-1 to TRBJ2-1; 9 nucleotides align to TRBD2. In germline, CDR1 is SGHRS, CDR2 YFSETQ. The V segment lost 1 base and the J segment 1 base; nucleotides outside the gene matches: 9. The CDR3 extends over 18 amino acids. Written as DNA, the CDR3 is TGCGCCAGCAGCTTGCTTGGCGGGAGGGCGGCGTCCTACAATGAGCAGTTCTTC. Residues: CASSLLGGRAASYNEQFF.

The chain recombines TRBV18 with TRBJ1-5, with D perhaps matching TRBD1 (5 bases). This CDR3 is built from 14 residues. The V end lost 3 bases, the J end lost 4 bases, and 10 bases lay between the germline ends. The germline V gene encodes CDR1 KGHSH and CDR2 LQKENI. The CDR3: CASSPGRANQPQHF. The CDR3 nucleotides are TGTGCCAGCTCACCGGGACGGGCAAATCAGCCCCAGCATTTT.

The chain carries TRBV4-2 and TRBJ2-7; TRBD2 agrees at 7 bases. Germline CDR1 is LGHNA and CDR2 is YNFKEQ. V trimming: 1 base; J trimming: 0 bases; junction bases outside the gene matches: 6. The CDR3 covers 16 residues. This chain's CDR3 is CASSQGEAGSSYEQYF. Written as DNA, the CDR3 is TGTGCCAGCAGCCAAGGGGAAGCGGGGTCCTCCTACGAGCAGTACTTC.

This sequence joins TRBV28 and TRBJ1-2; possible D gene TRBD1, 5 bases. Per germline, CDR1 MDHEN and CDR2 SYDVKM. V was trimmed by 7 bases and J by 5 bases, leaving 17 bases between them. The CDR3 is 14 amino acids. The CDR3 DNA reads TGTGCCAGCAACTCCGGGCCAGGGATTTATGGCTACACCTTC. This translates into CASNSGPGIYGYTF.

The DNA for the CDR3 is TGTGCCAGCAGGGCGGGACAGAACACCGGGGAGCTGTTTTTT. Protein sequence: CASRAGQNTGELFF. The gene calls are TRBV28 and TRBJ2-2; D possibly uses TRBD1 or TRBD2 (6 bases each). Trimming removed 6 bases from V and 1 base from J, with 9 bases in between. Germline assignment: CDR1 MDHEN and CDR2 SYDVKM. CDR3 size: 14 residues.

The chain recombines TRBV10-3 with TRBJ2-7, with 12 positions matching TRBD2. Trimming cost V 6 bases and J 4 bases; bases outside gene matches: 1. Germline V CDR1 and CDR2: ENHRY, SYGVKD. CDR3 length equals 13 residues. CDR3 in amino acids: CAIRGTSGYEQYF. The CDR3 coding sequence is TGTGCCATCAGGGGGACTAGCGGGTACGAGCAGTACTTC.

The sample holds one count of this clone. The chain has TRBV28 and TRBJ1-3; no reliable D call. V lost 3 bases and J 4 bases, leaving 10 bases between the germline ends. CDR3 length equals 14 residues. Germline V gene data show CDR1 as MDHEN and CDR2 as SYDVKM. The CDR3: CASSFFGSGNTIYF. Written as DNA, the CDR3 is TGTGCCAGCAGTTTCTTTGGATCGGGAAACACCATATATTTT.

This chain uses TRBV9 with TRBJ2-3, with D tentatively TRBD1 (7 bases). From germline, CDR1 is SGDLS and CDR2 YYNGEE. Trimming took off 2 bases at V and 3 bases at J, with 16 bases between the two ends. The CDR3 extends over 16 amino acids. Written as DNA, the CDR3 is TGTGCCAGCAGCGTCAGGGGGGACAAAGAGACAGATACGCAGTATTTT. Translation: CASSVRGDKETDTQYF.

This chain links TRBV10-3 with TRBJ2-4; D ambiguous. Germline-derived CDR1 and CDR2 are ENHRY and SYGVKD. The CDR3 is made up of 12 amino acids. Trimming removed 6 bases from V and 5 bases from J, with 8 bases in between. CDR3 in DNA: TGTGCCATCAGCGGCCCCCAAAACATTCAGTACTTC. This encodes CAISGPQNIQYF.

The genes are TRBV27 and TRBJ2-2; no definite D call. The ends were cut back, 2 bases at V and 4 bases at J, with 2 bases in the middle. This CDR3 is 12 amino acids long. Germline CDR1 is MNHEY and CDR2 is SMNVEV (reference sequence). The CDR3 reads CASSLSTGELFF. In DNA, the CDR3 is TGTGCCAGCAGTTTAAGCACCGGGGAGCTGTTTTTT.

The gene calls are TRBV5-6 and TRBJ2-7, with a weak D call TRBD2 (5 bases). The V end lost 2 bases, the J end lost 2 bases, and 11 bases lay between the germline ends. This CDR3 contains 14 residues. Germline V gene sequence: CDR1 SGHDT, CDR2 YYEEEE. As DNA, the CDR3 is TGTGCCAGCAGCTTACTAGAAGAGACCTACGAGCAGTACTTC. Translating it yields CASSLLEETYEQYF.

This clone is a singleton in its sample. The chain links TRBV18 to TRBJ2-1; 7 nucleotides align to TRBD2. Per germline, CDR1 KGHSH and CDR2 LQKENI. The CDR3 is 19 residues long. After removal of 1 base from V and 2 bases from J, the junction contained 14 bases not matched to a gene. The CDR3, as DNA: TGTGCCAGCTCACCACTTGAGACTAGCCCCGTCGGGCCCTACAATGAGCAGTTCTTC. Translating gives CASSPLETSPVGPYNEQFF.

This chain uses TRBV11-2 with TRBJ2-3, with D possibly TRBD2 on 5 matching bases. The V gene's germline CDR1 is SGHAT and CDR2 FQNNGV. V was trimmed by 5 bases and J by 1 base, leaving 13 bases between them. The CDR3 extends over 15 amino acids. The CDR3 DNA sequence: TGTGCCAGCAGCCGAGGGCAGCCAGGCACAGATACGCAGTATTTT. Translated: CASSRGQPGTDTQYF.